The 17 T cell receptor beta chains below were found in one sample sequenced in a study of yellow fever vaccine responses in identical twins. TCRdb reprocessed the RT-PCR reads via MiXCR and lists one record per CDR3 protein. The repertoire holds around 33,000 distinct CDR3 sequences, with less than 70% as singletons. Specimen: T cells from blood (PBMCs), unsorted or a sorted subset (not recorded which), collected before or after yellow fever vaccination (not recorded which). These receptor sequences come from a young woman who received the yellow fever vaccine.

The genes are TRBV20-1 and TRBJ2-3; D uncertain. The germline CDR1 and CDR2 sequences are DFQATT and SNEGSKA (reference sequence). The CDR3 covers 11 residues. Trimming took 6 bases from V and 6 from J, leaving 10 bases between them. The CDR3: CSATNPDTQYF. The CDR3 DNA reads TGCAGTGCGACCAACCCTGATACGCAGTATTTT.

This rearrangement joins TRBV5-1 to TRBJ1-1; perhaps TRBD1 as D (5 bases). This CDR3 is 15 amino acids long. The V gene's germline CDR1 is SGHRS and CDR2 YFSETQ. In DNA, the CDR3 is TGCTCCTCCTACATCGGGGACCCCGGGGGCACTGAAGCTTTCTTT. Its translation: CSSYIGDPGGTEAFF. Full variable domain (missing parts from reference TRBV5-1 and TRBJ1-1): KAGVTQTPRYLIKTRGQQVTLSCSPISGHRSVSWYQQTPGQGLQFLFEYFSETQRNKGNFPGRFSGRQFSNSRSEMNVSTLELGDSALYLCSSYIGDPGGTEAFFGQGTRLTVV.

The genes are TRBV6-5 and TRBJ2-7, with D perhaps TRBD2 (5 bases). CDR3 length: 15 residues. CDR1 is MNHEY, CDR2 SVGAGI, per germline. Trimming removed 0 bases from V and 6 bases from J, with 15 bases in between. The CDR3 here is CASSYSWDSVGEQYF. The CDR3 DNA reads TGTGCCAGCAGTTACTCGTGGGATAGCGTGGGCGAGCAGTACTTC.

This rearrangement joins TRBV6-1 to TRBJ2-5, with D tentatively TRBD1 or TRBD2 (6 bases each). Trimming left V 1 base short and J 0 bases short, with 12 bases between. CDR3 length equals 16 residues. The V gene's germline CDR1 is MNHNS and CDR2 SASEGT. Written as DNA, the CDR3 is TGTGCCAGCAGTGAAGGGGGGGCTGGGCACCAAGAGACCCAGTACTTC. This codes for CASSEGGAGHQETQYF.

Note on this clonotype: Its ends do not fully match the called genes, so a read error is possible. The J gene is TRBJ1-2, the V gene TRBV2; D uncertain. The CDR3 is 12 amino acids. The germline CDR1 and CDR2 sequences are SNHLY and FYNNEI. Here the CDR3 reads CTSSDDLGGYTF. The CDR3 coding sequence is TGTACCAGCAGCGATGACTTGGGGGGCTACACCTTC.

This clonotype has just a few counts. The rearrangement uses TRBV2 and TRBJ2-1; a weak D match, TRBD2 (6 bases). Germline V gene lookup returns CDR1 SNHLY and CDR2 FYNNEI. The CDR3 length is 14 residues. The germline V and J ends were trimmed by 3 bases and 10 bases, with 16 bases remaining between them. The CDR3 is CASSDRVTSWEQFF. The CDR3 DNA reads TGTGCCAGCAGTGACCGGGTAACTAGCTGGGAGCAGTTCTTC.

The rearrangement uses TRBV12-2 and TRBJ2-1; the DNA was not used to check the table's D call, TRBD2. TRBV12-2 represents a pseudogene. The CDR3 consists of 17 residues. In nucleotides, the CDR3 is TGTGCAAGTCGCGATACTAGCGGGGGGACCCTTTCGGATGAGCAGTTCTTC. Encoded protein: CASRDTSGGTLSDEQFF.

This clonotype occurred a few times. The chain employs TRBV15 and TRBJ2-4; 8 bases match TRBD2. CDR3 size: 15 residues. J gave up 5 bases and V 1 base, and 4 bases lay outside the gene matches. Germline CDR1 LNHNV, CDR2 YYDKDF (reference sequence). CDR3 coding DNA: TGTGCCACCAGCAGAGCTCGGGAGGGAGAAAACATTCAGTACTTC. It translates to CATSRAREGENIQYF.

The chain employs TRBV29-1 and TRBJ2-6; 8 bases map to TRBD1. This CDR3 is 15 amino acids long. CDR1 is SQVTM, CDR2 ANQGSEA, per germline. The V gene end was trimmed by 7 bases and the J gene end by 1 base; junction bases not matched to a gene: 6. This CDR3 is CSAGTGGSGANVLTF. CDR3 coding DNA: TGCAGCGCCGGTACAGGGGGATCTGGGGCCAACGTCCTGACTTTC.

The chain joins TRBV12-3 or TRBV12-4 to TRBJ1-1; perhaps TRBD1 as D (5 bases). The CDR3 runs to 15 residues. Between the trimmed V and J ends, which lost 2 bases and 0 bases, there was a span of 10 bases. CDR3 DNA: TGTGCCAGCAGTTTATCCCCGACAGTGAACACTGAAGCTTTCTTT. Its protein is CASSLSPTVNTEAFF.

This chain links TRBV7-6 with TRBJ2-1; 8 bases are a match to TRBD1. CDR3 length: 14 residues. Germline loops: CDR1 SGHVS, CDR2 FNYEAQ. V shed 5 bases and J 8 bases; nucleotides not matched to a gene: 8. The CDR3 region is CASSLRTGRDEQFF. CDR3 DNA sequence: TGTGCCAGCAGCCTACGGACAGGGCGTGATGAGCAGTTCTTC. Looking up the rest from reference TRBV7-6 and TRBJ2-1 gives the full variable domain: GAGVSQSPRYKVTKRGQDVALRCDPISGHVSLYWYRQALGQGPEFLTYFNYEAQQDKSGLPNDRFSAERPEGSISTLTIQRTEQRDSAMYRCASSLRTGRDEQFFGPGTRLTVL.

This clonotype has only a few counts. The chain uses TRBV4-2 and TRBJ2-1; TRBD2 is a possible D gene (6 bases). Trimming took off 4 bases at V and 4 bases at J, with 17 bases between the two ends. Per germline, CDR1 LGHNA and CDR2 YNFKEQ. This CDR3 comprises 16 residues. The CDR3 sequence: CASSPGRGIGYNEQFF. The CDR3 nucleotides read TGTGCCAGCAGCCCAGGGCGGGGTATAGGGTACAATGAGCAGTTCTTC.

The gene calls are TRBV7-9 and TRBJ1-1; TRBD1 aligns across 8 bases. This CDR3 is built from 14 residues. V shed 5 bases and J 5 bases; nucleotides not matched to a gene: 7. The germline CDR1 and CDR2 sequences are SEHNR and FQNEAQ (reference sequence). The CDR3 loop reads CASSTTTGGTEAFF. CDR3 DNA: TGTGCCAGCAGCACTACCACAGGGGGTACTGAAGCTTTCTTT.

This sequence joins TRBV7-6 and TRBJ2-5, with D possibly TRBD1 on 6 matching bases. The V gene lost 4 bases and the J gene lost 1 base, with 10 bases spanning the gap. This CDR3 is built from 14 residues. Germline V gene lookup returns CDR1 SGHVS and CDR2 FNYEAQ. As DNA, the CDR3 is TGTGCCAGCAGCTCGGGACAACGCCAAGAGACCCAGTACTTC. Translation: CASSSGQRQETQYF. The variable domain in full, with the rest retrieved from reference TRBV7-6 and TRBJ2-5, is GAGVSQSPRYKVTKRGQDVALRCDPISGHVSLYWYRQALGQGPEFLTYFNYEAQQDKSGLPNDRFSAERPEGSISTLTIQRTEQRDSAMYRCASSSGQRQETQYFGPGTRLLVL.

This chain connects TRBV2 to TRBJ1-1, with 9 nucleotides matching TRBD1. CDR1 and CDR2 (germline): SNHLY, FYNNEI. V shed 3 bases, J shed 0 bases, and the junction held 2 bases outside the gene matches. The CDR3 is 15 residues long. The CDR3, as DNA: TGTGCCAGCAGTGAGACAGGGGGAATGAACACTGAAGCTTTCTTT. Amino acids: CASSETGGMNTEAFF. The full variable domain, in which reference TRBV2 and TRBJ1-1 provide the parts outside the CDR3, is EPEVTQTPSHQVTQMGQEVILRCVPISNHLYFYWYRQILGQKVEFLVSFYNNEISEKSEIFDDQFSVERPDGSNFTLKIRSTKLEDSAMYFCASSETGGMNTEAFFGQGTRLTVV.

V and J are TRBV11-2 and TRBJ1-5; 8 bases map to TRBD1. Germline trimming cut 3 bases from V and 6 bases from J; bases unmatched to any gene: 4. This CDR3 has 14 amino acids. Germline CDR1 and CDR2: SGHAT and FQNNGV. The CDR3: CASSFSGGTQPQHF. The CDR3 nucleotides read TGTGCCAGCAGCTTCTCAGGGGGCACTCAGCCCCAGCATTTT.

The CDR3 region has the DNA TGTGCCAGCAGCTCTCCCTCGAGAACCTACGAGCAGTACTTC. The encoded protein is CASSSPSRTYEQYF. The V call is TRBV7-6, the J call TRBJ2-7, with D hard to call. This CDR3 comprises 14 residues. The germline V gene encodes CDR1 SGHVS and CDR2 FNYEAQ. V was clipped by 4 bases and J by 2 bases, with 12 bases between them.